The rows below give T cell receptor beta chains drawn from one sample of a study of Graves' ophthalmopathy and Graves' hyperthyroidism. TCRdb ran MiXCR on the multiplex PCR reads and lists one entry per CDR3 protein. This sample has over a million distinct CDR3 sequences; approximately 35% occur once, and the top ten carry over 8.5%. Sequencing was performed on peripheral blood or thyroid tissue (not recorded which). All receptors come from an adult man with Graves' hyperthyroidism. The CDR3 runs from the conserved cysteine through the conserved F or W. D genes are given only for firm matches. Rows give clone size only sometimes, using once, few, many, or a class for an expanded clone.

CDR3nt	CDR3aa	abundance	d_gene	j_gene	v_gene
TGTGCCAGCAGTGAAGTTCGCTTTGACCCCAAAAAACTGTTTTTT	CASSEVRFDPKKLFF	NA	NA	TRBJ1-4	TRBV6-5
TGTGCCAGCAGTTTTCGACAGGGGGTGATCTACGAGCAGTACTTC	CASSFRQGVIYEQYF	NA	TRBD1	TRBJ2-7	TRBV12-3/TRBV12-4
TGTGCCAGCAGGCGGAAACAGGGTCGGGACACTGAAGCTTTCTTT	CASRRKQGRDTEAFF	many	NA	TRBJ1-1	TRBV6-6
TGTGCCAGCAGCCGGGGACAGGGAAAGGGAGAAAAACTGTTTTTT	CASSRGQGKGEKLFF	NA	TRBD1	TRBJ1-4	TRBV4-2
TGCAGCTTGCGACTAGCGGGTGGCACCGGGGAGACCCAGTACTTC	CSLRLAGGTGETQYF	once	TRBD2	TRBJ2-5	TRBV29-1
TGTGCCAGCAGCAAAGGGACAGGGATGATTCTACGGGAGCTGTTTTTT	CASSKGTGMILRELFF	NA	TRBD1	TRBJ2-2	TRBV7-8
TGCGCCAGCAGCCAAGATATAAACAATCAGCCCCAGCATTTT	CASSQDINNQPQHF	NA	NA	TRBJ1-5	TRBV4-3
TGTGCCAGCAGTTACGCTAGCGTGTCCGGGGAGCTGTTTTTT	CASSYASVSGELFF	many	NA	TRBJ2-2	TRBV12-3/TRBV12-4
TGCGCCAGCAGCTTGGGTCAAGGGGTTTCCCTTATGAACACTGAAGCTTTCTTT	CASSLGQGVSLMNTEAFF	many	NA	TRBJ1-1	TRBV5-1
TGTGCCAGCAGCAAGGGACAGGCACACGCGGGCAAACTGTTTTTT	CASSKGQAHAGKLFF	NA	TRBD1	TRBJ1-4	TRBV5-6
TGTGCCAGCAGTTACCCGTTGTGGGAGAACACTGAAGCTTTCTTT	CASSYPLWENTEAFF	NA	NA	TRBJ1-1	TRBV7-9
TGCAGTGCTGCCGATAGCGGGCAGTATAATTCACCCCTCCACTTT	CSAADSGQYNSPLHF	NA	NA	TRBJ1-6	TRBV20-1
TGTGCCAGCAGCGTAAGTGGCCTTCCGTACGAGCAGTACTTC	CASSVSGLPYEQYF	many	NA	TRBJ2-7	TRBV9
TGTGCCAGCAGTTTTAAAGGATACGGCTACGAGCAGTACTTC	CASSFKGYGYEQYF	NA	NA	TRBJ2-7	TRBV12-3/TRBV12-4
TGTGCCAGCAGCGGAGCCGGGGAGCAGTACTTC	CASSGAGEQYF	few	NA	TRBJ2-7	TRBV10-2
TGCAGTGCCCTTTGGAGGAGCTCCTACGAGCAGTACTTC	CSALWRSSYEQYF	NA	NA	TRBJ2-7	TRBV20-1
TGTGCCAGCAGCCAGTGGGACTCTGGGGCCAACGTCCTGACTTTC	CASSQWDSGANVLTF	many	NA	TRBJ2-6	TRBV14
TGTGCCAGCAGTGACGGTCTTATGGGGGCCAACGTCCTGACTTTC	CASSDGLMGANVLTF	many	NA	TRBJ2-6	TRBV25-1
TGTGCCAGCAGTGAAGTAATTGCCGGGGGGTTTAGCAATCAGCCCCAGCATTTT	CASSEVIAGGFSNQPQHF	few	NA	TRBJ1-5	TRBV6-1
TGTGCCACCCCGGAAACGACAGGGGGCGAACGGAGGTACGAGCAGTACTTC	CATPETTGGERRYEQYF	many	TRBD1	TRBJ2-7	TRBV24-1
TGTGCCAGCAGCTTAGCCAGGGGGCGCGGGGAGCCCCTCCACTTT	CASSLARGRGEPLHF	NA	TRBD1	TRBJ1-6	TRBV7-9
TGCGCCAGCAGCCAAGAGTGGGCAGGGCGGGAGACCCAGTACTTC	CASSQEWAGRETQYF	NA	NA	TRBJ2-5	TRBV4-3
TGTGCCAGCAGCGACGTAGCGGGACCGAGTACCCACGAGCAGTACTTC	CASSDVAGPSTHEQYF	NA	TRBD2	TRBJ2-7	TRBV9
TGTGCCAGTCAGCGGGAGTATTCCTACGAGCAGTACTTC	CASQREYSYEQYF	few	TRBD2	TRBJ2-7	TRBV27
TGTGCCAGCAGCTTAGAACTAGCGGGAAGAAGCGAGCAGTACTTC	CASSLELAGRSEQYF	few	TRBD2	TRBJ2-7	TRBV7-2
TGCAGCGTCCAAGGGGGCCAGGCTAACTATGGCTACACCTTC	CSVQGGQANYGYTF	many	TRBD1	TRBJ1-2	TRBV29-1
TGTGCCACCAGTGATAACCGTGGGGAGCAGTACTTC	CATSDNRGEQYF	once	NA	TRBJ2-7	TRBV24-1
TGTGCCAGCAGCTTACAGTCCGGGAGGGGCGAGAACACTGAAGCTTTCTTT	CASSLQSGRGENTEAFF	NA	NA	TRBJ1-1	TRBV7-2
TGCAGTGCTAGTCCGAGCCCCAACACCGGGGAGCTGTCTTGG	CSASPSPNTGELSW	NA	NA	TRBJ2-2	TRBV20-1
TGTGCCAGCAGTGAATGGGACATAAGAGAAAAACTGTTTTTT	CASSEWDIREKLFF	many	NA	TRBJ1-4	TRBV25-1
TGTGCCAGCAGCCAGAGTAAGACAGGTGAGCCCTTTGGGGGCACTGAAGCTTTCTTT	CASSQSKTGEPFGGTEAFF	NA	NA	TRBJ1-1	TRBV25-1
TGTGCCAGCAGACAGCGATCTAACTATGGCTACACCTTC	CASRQRSNYGYTF	many	NA	TRBJ1-2	TRBV12-3/TRBV12-4
TGTGCCAGTAGTAGGACAGTCTATGGCTACACCTTC	CASSRTVYGYTF	many	NA	TRBJ1-2	TRBV19
TGTGCCAGCAGCGTCCACCGGGACAGGGGACTCAATCAGCCCCAGCATTTT	CASSVHRDRGLNQPQHF	many	TRBD1	TRBJ1-5	TRBV7-2
TGTGCCAGCAGCTTAGAGTCCGGCAGGGCCAGCTCCTACGAGCAGTACTTC	CASSLESGRASSYEQYF	NA	NA	TRBJ2-7	TRBV7-9
TGTGCCAGCAGCGCTTTGACCGGGACAGGGGCCTACGAGCAGTACTTC	CASSALTGTGAYEQYF	NA	TRBD1	TRBJ2-7	TRBV7-9
TGTGCCATCAGTGAGTCGAGACCTAGCAATCAGCCCCAGCATTTT	CAISESRPSNQPQHF	many	NA	TRBJ1-5	TRBV10-3
TGTGCCAGCAGTAGGGGGGCGAGAGCCGAGCAGTACTTC	CASSRGARAEQYF	NA	NA	TRBJ2-7	TRBV6-5
TGTGCCAGCAGCGAATACAGGACCATGAACACTGAAGCTTTCTTT	CASSEYRTMNTEAFF	many	NA	TRBJ1-1	TRBV7-6
TGTGCCAGTACCTCGGACTCCCTTAGGGGAGAGACCCAGTACTTC	CASTSDSLRGETQYF	few	NA	TRBJ2-5	TRBV19
TGTGCCAGCAGTGGTGTTACTAACTATGGCTACACCTTC	CASSGVTNYGYTF	many	NA	TRBJ1-2	TRBV2
TGTGCCAGCAGCTCCGGGGGTGGGACTAGCAAATACGAGCAGTACTTC	CASSSGGGTSKYEQYF	NA	TRBD2	TRBJ2-7	TRBV7-2
TGCGCCAGCAGTGACCGATGGGATATCTATGGCTACACCTTC	CASSDRWDIYGYTF	once	NA	TRBJ1-2	TRBV10-2
TGTGCCAGCAGCCCTAGGGGGCTCGACAACTATGGCTACACCTTC	CASSPRGLDNYGYTF	many	TRBD1	TRBJ1-2	TRBV13
TGTGCCAGCAGCCCGGGGCAGAACCTACTAATCTATGGCTACACCTTC	CASSPGQNLLIYGYTF	many	NA	TRBJ1-2	TRBV7-9
TGTGCCAGCAGCCCCAGGAGAACAGGAGCGAACTATGGCTACACCTTC	CASSPRRTGANYGYTF	many	NA	TRBJ1-2	TRBV9
TGCAGCGTGGTATCCACCGCTGGAAACACCATATATTTT	CSVVSTAGNTIYF	many	NA	TRBJ1-3	TRBV29-1
TGCAGTGCTAGGGGGGGGACAGGGGTTAATTCACCCCTCCACTTT	CSARGGTGVNSPLHF	many	TRBD1	TRBJ1-6	TRBV20-1
TGTGCCAGCAGTGTGACCAGGGGAATCGACAATCAGCCCCAGCATTTT	CASSVTRGIDNQPQHF	many	NA	TRBJ1-5	TRBV12-3/TRBV12-4
TGTGCCTGGAGTATGAACTCCTACGAGCAGTACTTC	CAWSMNSYEQYF	NA	NA	TRBJ2-7	TRBV30
TGTGCCTGGACAGGACCTGGAAACACCATATATTTT	CAWTGPGNTIYF	NA	NA	TRBJ1-3	TRBV30
TGTGCCAGCAGCCAGGACAGGGGGCCCCTATATTTT	CASSQDRGPLYF	many	TRBD1	TRBJ1-3	TRBV13
TGTGCCAGCAGCCCATACCGACAGGGGGGAGCTAACTATGGCTACACCTTC	CASSPYRQGGANYGYTF	NA	TRBD1	TRBJ1-2	TRBV7-2
TGCAGCGTTGGGATGGTCTGGGATACTGAAGCTTTCTTT	CSVGMVWDTEAFF	NA	NA	TRBJ1-1	TRBV29-1
TGCAGCGTTGAGTCCAGCGTCTCTGGAAACACCATATATTTT	CSVESSVSGNTIYF	many	NA	TRBJ1-3	TRBV29-1
TGTGCCAGCAGCCCCCGAGACCACACATACGAGCAGTACTTC	CASSPRDHTYEQYF	many	NA	TRBJ2-7	TRBV7-2
TGTGCCAGCAGTCCCCAACCCGGGACAGGGGAAGTGACCCAGTACTTC	CASSPQPGTGEVTQYF	NA	TRBD1	TRBJ2-5	TRBV2
TGTGCCAGCAGCCCCGGGACAAAACGGTGGGGGACCCAGTACTTC	CASSPGTKRWGTQYF	NA	NA	TRBJ2-5	TRBV7-9
TGTGCCAGCAGCTTAGAGAGTAGCGCGAGGACCCAGTACTTC	CASSLESSARTQYF	many	NA	TRBJ2-5	TRBV11-2